These 30 T cell receptor beta chains originate from one sample sequenced in a study of blood T cell repertoires in COVID-19. The assay was immunoSEQ multiplex PCR, and TCRdb's table has in-frame clones only and misses some. The sample consists of 200,000 to 250,000 clones, approximately 87% of them appearing once. Sequenced sample: peripheral blood. All receptors come from a woman between 50 and 59 years old with acute or convalescent COVID-19.

The chain is built from TRBV3-1 (or the pseudogene TRBV3-2) and TRBJ2-1, with D uncertain. This CDR3 contains 14 residues. The germline V gene encodes CDR1 LGHDT and CDR2 YNNKEL (reference sequence). V gave up 1 base and J gave up 4 bases, with 8 bases separating them. DNA of the CDR3: TGTGCCAGCAGCCAAGGTGCGGTATACAATGAGCAGTTCTTC. Protein product: CASSQGAVYNEQFF.

This clone has only one observation. CDR3 DNA: TGTGCCAGCAGCCCGGCAGGGAATCCCTACGAGCAGTACTTC. Translation: CASSPAGNPYEQYF. The chain has TRBV7-8 and TRBJ2-7; maybe TRBD1 (5 bases). V shed 5 bases and J shed 2 bases, with 13 bases lying between them. Germline V gene sequence: CDR1 SGHVS, CDR2 FQNEAQ. The CDR3 sequence is 14 residues long. Supplemented by reference TRBV7-8 and TRBJ2-7, the full variable domain reads GAGVSQSPRYKVAKRGQDVALRCDPISGHVSLFWYQQALGQGPEFLTYFQNEAQLDKSGLPSDRFFAERPEGSVSTLKIQRTQQEDSAVYLCASSPAGNPYEQYFGPGTRLTVT.

This clone occurred a few times. This chain uses TRBV23-1 with TRBJ2-1; 9 positions agree with TRBD2. TRBV23-1 is known as an ORF, though its function is uncertain. The ends lost 2 bases at V and 3 bases at J; junction bases unmatched: 5. The CDR3 loop spans 16 amino acids. This CDR3 reads CASSQGLAGVYNEQFF. CDR3 bases: TGCGCCAGCAGTCAAGGCTTAGCGGGAGTCTACAATGAGCAGTTCTTC.

The rearrangement links TRBV12-3 or TRBV12-4 to TRBJ1-2, with unresolved D. Trimming took off 6 bases at V and 0 bases at J, with 8 bases between the two ends. This CDR3 spans 13 amino acids. The CDR3 DNA reads TGTGCCAGCAGCCAGATCTCTAACTATGGCTACACCTTC. This codes for CASSQISNYGYTF.

In its sample, this clone was seen once. The CDR3 DNA reads as TGTGCCAGCAGCTTACGGCGGCGGGAGACCCAGTACTTC. Translated: CASSLRRRETQYF. The chain couples TRBV7-2 to TRBJ2-5; D not certain. The CDR3 totals 13 residues. Germline V gene data show CDR1 as SGHTA and CDR2 as FQGNSA. The V end lost 2 bases, the J end lost 5 bases, and 9 bases lay between the germline ends.

This chain joins TRBV24-1 and TRBJ2-3; 7 bases agree with TRBD2. This CDR3 contains 12 residues. Per germline, CDR1 KGHDR and CDR2 SFDVKD. After removal of 5 bases from V and 8 bases from J, the junction contained 3 bases not matched to a gene. The CDR3 nucleotides are TGTGCCACCAGTGGTGGGGGGGGTACGCAGTATTTT. Translating gives CATSGGGGTQYF.

This chain links TRBV6-2 or TRBV6-3 with TRBJ2-1; 12 bases fit TRBD2. The germline V gene encodes CDR1 MNHEY and CDR2 SVGEGT. V shed 0 bases and J 0 bases; nucleotides not matched to a gene: 12. CDR3 length equals 21 residues. The CDR3: CASSYSRPGLAGFFSYNEQFF. DNA of the CDR3: TGTGCCAGCAGTTACTCCCGTCCGGGACTAGCGGGTTTTTTCTCCTACAATGAGCAGTTCTTC.

This clone was picked up one time. The rearrangement uses TRBV25-1 and TRBJ1-6; TRBD1 matches 7 bases. Trimming cost V 5 bases and J 7 bases; bases outside gene matches: 8. From germline, CDR1 is MGHDK and CDR2 SYGVNS. The CDR3 loop spans 15 amino acids. CDR3 nucleotides: TGTGCCAGCAGTTATGGAGGGGGCGCAAATTCACCCCTCCACTTT. Its translation is CASSYGGGANSPLHF.

V usage is TRBV27 and J usage is TRBJ2-1, with D possibly TRBD1 on 6 matching bases. This CDR3 has 19 amino acids. V lost 2 bases and J 0 bases, leaving 20 bases between the germline ends. Germline V lookup: CDR1 MNHEY, CDR2 SMNVEV (reference sequence). The CDR3 coding sequence is TGTGCCAGCAGTTTAAGAGGTTTCTTTGTAGGGGGCTCCTACAATGAGCAGTTCTTC. It codes for CASSLRGFFVGGSYNEQFF.

V gene TRBV7-2 combines with J gene TRBJ2-4; D uncertain. Per germline, CDR1 SGHTA and CDR2 FQGNSA. Deletions cut 5 bases from V and 0 bases from J, with 8 bases between. The CDR3 extends over 14 amino acids. The CDR3 nucleotides read TGTGCCAGCAGCCAGACAAGAGCCAAAAACATTCAGTACTTC. This gives the protein CASSQTRAKNIQYF.

This clone was seen just once. The V gene is TRBV27, the J gene TRBJ2-6; possibly TRBD1 for D (5 bases). The CDR3 consists of 16 residues. Per germline, CDR1 MNHEY and CDR2 SMNVEV (reference sequence). Trimming removed 2 bases at V and 0 bases at J, with 8 bases between. The CDR3 region is CASSLETASGANVLTF. In nucleotides, the CDR3 is TGTGCCAGCAGTTTAGAGACAGCCTCTGGGGCCAACGTCCTGACTTTC.

This clone was seen more than once but under ten times. The rearrangement uses TRBV5-3 and TRBJ1-2; unclear D gene. Being an ORF, TRBV5-3 has a function that is uncertain. The CDR3 runs 12 residues. The germline V and J ends were trimmed by 10 bases and 3 bases, with 13 bases remaining between them. The CDR3 nucleotides read TGTGCCGGATGGGAGACGGACTATGGCTACACCTTC. Its protein is CAGWETDYGYTF.

The rearrangement joins TRBV18 to TRBJ2-7; 12 nucleotides align to TRBD2. The ends lost 3 bases at V and 7 bases at J; junction bases unmatched: 7. Germline values: CDR1 KGHSH, CDR2 LQKENI. The CDR3 length is 15 residues. The CDR3 spells CASSPRTSGVGEQYF. The CDR3, as DNA: TGTGCCAGCTCACCCAGGACTAGCGGGGTAGGAGAGCAGTACTTC.

V usage is TRBV7-8 and J usage is TRBJ1-1; perhaps TRBD1 as D (6 bases). Per the germline V gene, CDR1 is SGHVS and CDR2 is FQNEAQ. The V and J ends lost 3 bases and 8 bases respectively, with 16 bases between them. The CDR3 length is 14 residues. The CDR3 protein is CASSFGAGAKEAFF. The DNA of the CDR3 is TGTGCCAGCAGCTTTGGAGCGGGGGCGAAGGAAGCTTTCTTT. Using reference TRBV7-8 and TRBJ1-1 for the parts outside the CDR3, the full variable domain is GAGVSQSPRYKVAKRGQDVALRCDPISGHVSLFWYQQALGQGPEFLTYFQNEAQLDKSGLPSDRFFAERPEGSVSTLKIQRTQQEDSAVYLCASSFGAGAKEAFFGQGTRLTVV.

In its sample, this clone was seen once. The chain employs TRBV7-3 and TRBJ2-1; 13 bases are a match to TRBD2. Germline CDR1 and CDR2: SGHTA and FQGTGA. CDR3 length: 15 residues. With 5 bases clipped from V and 9 bases from J, the junction kept 7 bases outside the gene matches. CDR3 amino acids: CASSVGTSGVGEQFF. The DNA of the CDR3 is TGTGCCAGCAGCGTAGGGACTAGCGGGGTAGGTGAGCAGTTCTTC.

The chain couples TRBV19 to TRBJ2-2; 10 nucleotides align to TRBD1. V shed 10 bases, J shed 6 bases, and the junction held 8 bases outside the gene matches. The CDR3 has 14 amino acids. The germline gives CDR1 LNHDA, CDR2 SQIVND (reference sequence). This CDR3 is CATTGTGDPGELFF. The DNA of the CDR3 is TGTGCCACAACCGGGACAGGGGATCCCGGGGAGCTGTTTTTT.

The sample holds one count of this clone. This sequence joins TRBV4-3 and TRBJ1-2; no firm D call. Per the germline V gene, CDR1 is LGHNA and CDR2 is YSLEER. Deletions cut 0 bases from V and 0 bases from J, with 11 bases between. This CDR3 spans 16 amino acids. The CDR3 DNA reads as TGCGCCAGCAGCCAAGATCTCGGTCCTACTAACTATGGCTACACCTTC. Translated: CASSQDLGPTNYGYTF.

This clone was seen a handful of times. The gene calls are TRBV6-2 or TRBV6-3 and TRBJ1-3; D may be TRBD1 (6 bases). The V and J ends lost 6 bases and 0 bases respectively, with 18 bases between them. The V gene's germline CDR1 is MNHEY and CDR2 SVGEGT. The CDR3 has 17 amino acids. In DNA, the CDR3 is TGTGCCAGCAGCCTCGGACAGACGGCCGTCTCTGGAAACACCATATATTTT. It codes for CASSLGQTAVSGNTIYF.

The chain employs TRBV2 and TRBJ2-3; D unresolved. Trimming stripped 3 bases from V and 3 bases from J, with 7 bases between. Germline CDR1 is SNHLY and CDR2 is FYNNEI. The CDR3 is 13 residues long. The CDR3 loop is CASSELVTDTQYF. CDR3 bases: TGTGCCAGCAGTGAGCTAGTGACAGATACGCAGTATTTT.

J is TRBJ2-1 and V is TRBV10-2; possibly TRBD2 for D (5 bases). In germline, CDR1 is WSHSY, CDR2 SAAADI. The CDR3 is 12 amino acids. V was cut by 7 bases and J by 2 bases, with 6 bases left in between. The DNA for the CDR3 is TGCGCCAGCACGACTACCTACAATGAGCAGTTCTTC. Amino acid sequence: CASTTTYNEQFF.

This clone was seen only once. The gene calls are TRBV29-1 and TRBJ1-1; 9 positions match TRBD1. Germline assignment: CDR1 SQVTM and CDR2 ANQGSEA. The CDR3 is 13 residues long. J lost 6 bases, V lost 8 bases, and 10 bases had no gene match. The CDR3: CSNLQGASAEAFF. CDR3 sequence (DNA): TGCAGCAATCTACAGGGGGCTAGCGCTGAAGCTTTCTTT. Filled out from reference TRBV29-1 and TRBJ1-1, the complete variable domain reads SAVISQKPSRDICQRGTSLTIQCQVDSQVTMMFWYRQQPGQSLTLIATANQGSEATYESGFVIDKFPISRPNLTFSTLTVSNMSPEDSSIYLCSNLQGASAEAFFGQGTRLTVV.

The chain couples TRBV6-2 or TRBV6-3 to TRBJ2-5, with 10 bases lining up with TRBD2. V was pared by 0 bases and J by 5 bases, with 9 bases of the junction left unmatched. CDR3 length equals 17 residues. Germline CDR1 and CDR2: MNHEY and SVGEGT. CDR3 region: CASSYSLEKAGGETQYF. CDR3 DNA: TGTGCCAGCAGTTACTCCCTCGAAAAAGCGGGAGGGGAGACCCAGTACTTC.

CDR3 sequence: CASSPRDINSPLHF. The DNA for the CDR3 is TGTGCCAGCTCACCAAGGGACATTAATTCACCCCTCCACTTT. V is TRBV18 and J is TRBJ1-6, with D possibly TRBD1 on 6 matching bases. Germline V gene data show CDR1 as KGHSH and CDR2 as LQKENI. The CDR3 consists of 14 residues. V was clipped by 2 bases and J by 6 bases, with 8 bases between them.

J is TRBJ2-2 and V is TRBV7-2, with 12 positions matching TRBD2. Germline CDR1 reads SGHTA; CDR2 reads FQGNSA. The junction had 11 bases not matched to a gene; V was cut back by 6 bases and J by 9 bases. This CDR3 has 16 residues. The CDR3 is CASRSKASGRDRELFF. CDR3 bases: TGTGCCAGCAGGTCAAAGGCTAGCGGGAGGGATAGGGAGCTGTTTTTT.

The CDR3 DNA is TGTGCCAGCAGCAAGGGGACACAGGGGCCCAGACTATATGGCTACACCTTC. Its translation: CASSKGTQGPRLYGYTF. The V gene is TRBV11-2, the J gene TRBJ1-2, with 7 positions matching TRBD1. Trimming took 5 bases from V and 5 from J; bases not matched to a gene: 17. Germline-derived CDR1 and CDR2 are SGHAT and FQNNGV. The CDR3 extends over 17 amino acids.

CDR3 loop: CASDLLGEKKQPQHF. CDR3 DNA sequence: TGTGCCAGCGACTTATTAGGCGAAAAAAAGCAGCCCCAGCATTTT. V usage is TRBV6-4 and J usage is TRBJ1-5; D not resolved. Per germline, CDR1 MRHNA and CDR2 SNTAGT. This CDR3 comprises 15 residues. Trimming took off 8 bases at V and 7 bases at J, with 21 bases between the two ends.

The chain links TRBV4-1 to TRBJ1-1; maybe TRBD1 (6 bases). This CDR3 has 15 residues. CDR1 and CDR2 from the germline V gene are MGHRA and YSYEKL. V dropped 0 bases and J dropped 6 bases, with 14 bases sitting between them. DNA of the CDR3: TGCGCCAGCAGCCAAGATAGTACAGGGCGGGCTGAAGCTTTCTTT. Its translation is CASSQDSTGRAEAFF.

The CDR3 DNA follows: TGTGCCAGTACCACACACATTTCTGTGAACACCATATATTTT. Amino acid sequence: CASTTHISVNTIYF. The chain combines TRBV19 with TRBJ1-3; D unclear. Germline V gives CDR1 LNHDA, CDR2 SQIVND (reference sequence). V shed 7 bases and J shed 7 bases, with 17 bases lying between them. CDR3 length: 14 residues. Variable domain in full (rest from reference TRBV19 and TRBJ1-3): DGGITQSPKYLFRKEGQNVTLSCEQNLNHDAMYWYRQDPGQGLRLIYYSQIVNDFQKGDIAEGYSVSREKKESFPLTVTSAQKNPTAFYLCASTTHISVNTIYFGEGSWLTVV.

This clone has more than one count but fewer than ten. This chain connects TRBV15 to TRBJ2-1; 10 positions agree with TRBD2. Germline V gene data show CDR1 as LNHNV and CDR2 as YYDKDF (reference sequence). The CDR3 loop spans 16 amino acids. Trimming took 0 bases from V and 6 from J; bases not matched to a gene: 5. The CDR3: CATSRDRASGGNEQFF. DNA of the CDR3: TGTGCCACCAGCAGAGATAGGGCTAGCGGGGGCAATGAGCAGTTCTTC.

The genes are TRBV30 and TRBJ1-3, with no clear D. Trimming took off 3 bases at V and 0 bases at J, with 9 bases between the two ends. Germline CDR1 GTSNPN, CDR2 SVGIG (reference sequence). The CDR3 covers 14 residues. This CDR3 is CAWSGKTSGNTIYF. The CDR3, as DNA: TGTGCCTGGAGCGGGAAAACCTCTGGAAACACCATATATTTT.